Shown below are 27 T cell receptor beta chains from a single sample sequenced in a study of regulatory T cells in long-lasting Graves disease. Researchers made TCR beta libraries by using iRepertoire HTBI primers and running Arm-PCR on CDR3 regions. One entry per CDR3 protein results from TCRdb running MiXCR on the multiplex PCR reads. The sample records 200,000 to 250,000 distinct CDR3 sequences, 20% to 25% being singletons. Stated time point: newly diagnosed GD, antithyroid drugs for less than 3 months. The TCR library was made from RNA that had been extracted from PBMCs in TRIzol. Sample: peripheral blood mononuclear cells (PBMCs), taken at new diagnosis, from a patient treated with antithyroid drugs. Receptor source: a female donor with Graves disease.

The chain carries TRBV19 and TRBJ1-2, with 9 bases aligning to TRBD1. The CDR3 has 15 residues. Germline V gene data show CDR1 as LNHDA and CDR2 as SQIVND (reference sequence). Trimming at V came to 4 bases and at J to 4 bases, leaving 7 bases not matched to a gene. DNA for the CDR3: TGTGCCAGTAGTACCGGGGACAGGGATCTCTATGGCTACACCTTC. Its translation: CASSTGDRDLYGYTF. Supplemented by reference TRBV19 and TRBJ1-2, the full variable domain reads DGGITQSPKYLFRKEGQNVTLSCEQNLNHDAMYWYRQDPGQGLRLIYYSQIVNDFQKGDIAEGYSVSREKKESFPLTVTSAQKNPTAFYLCASSTGDRDLYGYTFGSGTRLTVV.

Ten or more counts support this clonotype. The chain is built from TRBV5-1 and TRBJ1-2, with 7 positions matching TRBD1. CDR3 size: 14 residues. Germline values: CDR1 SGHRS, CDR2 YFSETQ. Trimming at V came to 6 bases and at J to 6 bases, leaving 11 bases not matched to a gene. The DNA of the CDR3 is TGCGCCAGCAACCCCCGCACAGGGGTGGATGGCTACACCTTC. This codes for CASNPRTGVDGYTF.

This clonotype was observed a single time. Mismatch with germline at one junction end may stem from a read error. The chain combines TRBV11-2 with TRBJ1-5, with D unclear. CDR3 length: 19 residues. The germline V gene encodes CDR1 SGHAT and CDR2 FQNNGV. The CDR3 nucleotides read TGCGCCAGCAGCCAAGAAGACGGCACACGGGCCTATAGCAATCAGCCCCAGCATTTT. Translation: CASSQEDGTRAYSNQPQHF.

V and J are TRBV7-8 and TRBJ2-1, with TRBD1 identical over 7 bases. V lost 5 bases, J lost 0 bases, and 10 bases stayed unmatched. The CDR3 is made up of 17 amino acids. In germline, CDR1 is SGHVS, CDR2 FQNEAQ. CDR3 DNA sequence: TGTGCCAGCAGCAAAGGGGGCGGGTGGGGCTCCTACAATGAGCAGTTCTTC. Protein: CASSKGGGWGSYNEQFF.

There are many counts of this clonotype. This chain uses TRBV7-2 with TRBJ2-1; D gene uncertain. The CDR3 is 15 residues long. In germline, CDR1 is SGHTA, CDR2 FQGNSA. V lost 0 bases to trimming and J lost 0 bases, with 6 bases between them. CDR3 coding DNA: TGTGCCAGCAGCTTAGCTGGGATCTCCTACAATGAGCAGTTCTTC. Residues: CASSLAGISYNEQFF.

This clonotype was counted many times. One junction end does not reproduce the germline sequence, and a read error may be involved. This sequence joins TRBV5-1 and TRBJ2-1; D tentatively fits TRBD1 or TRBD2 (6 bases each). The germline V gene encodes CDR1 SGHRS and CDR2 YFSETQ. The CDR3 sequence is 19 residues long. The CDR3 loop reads CASSLAHGRQVPSYNEQFF. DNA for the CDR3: TGTGCCAGCAGCTTGGCCCACGGGAGACAGGTCCCCTCCTACAATGAGCAGTTCTTC.

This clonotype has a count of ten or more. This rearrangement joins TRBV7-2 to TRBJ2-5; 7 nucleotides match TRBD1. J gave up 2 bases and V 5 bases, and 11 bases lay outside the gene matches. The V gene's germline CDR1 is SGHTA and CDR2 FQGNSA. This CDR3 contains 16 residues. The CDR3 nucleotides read TGTGCCAGCAGCCCACGTTGGGGGACAGCACAAGAGACCCAGTACTTC. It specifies CASSPRWGTAQETQYF.

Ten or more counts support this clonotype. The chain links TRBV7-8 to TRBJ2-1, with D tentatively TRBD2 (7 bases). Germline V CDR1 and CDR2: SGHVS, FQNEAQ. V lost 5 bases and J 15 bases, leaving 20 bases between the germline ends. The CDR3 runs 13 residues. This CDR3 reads CASSAEGGRALFF. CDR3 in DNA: TGTGCCAGCAGCGCCGAGGGGGGGAGGGCCTTGTTCTTC.

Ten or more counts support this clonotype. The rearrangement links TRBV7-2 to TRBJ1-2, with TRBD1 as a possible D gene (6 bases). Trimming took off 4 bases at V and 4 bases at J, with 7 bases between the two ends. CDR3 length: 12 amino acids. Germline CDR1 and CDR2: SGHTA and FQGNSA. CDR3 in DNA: TGTGCCAGCAGCTGGGGGCCCTATGGCTACACCTTC. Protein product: CASSWGPYGYTF.

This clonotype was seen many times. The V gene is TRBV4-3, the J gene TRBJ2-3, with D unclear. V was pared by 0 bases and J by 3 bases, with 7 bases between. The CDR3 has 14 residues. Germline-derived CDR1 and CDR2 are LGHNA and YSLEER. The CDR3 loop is CASSQEFSTDTQYF. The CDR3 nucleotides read TGCGCCAGCAGCCAAGAGTTCTCGACAGATACGCAGTATTTT.

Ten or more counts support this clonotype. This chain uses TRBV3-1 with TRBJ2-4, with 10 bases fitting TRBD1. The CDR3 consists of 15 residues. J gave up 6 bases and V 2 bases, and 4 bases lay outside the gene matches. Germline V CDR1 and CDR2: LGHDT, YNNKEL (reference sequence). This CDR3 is CASSQWDRGLNIQYF. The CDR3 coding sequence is TGTGCCAGCAGCCAATGGGACAGGGGCTTAAACATTCAGTACTTC.

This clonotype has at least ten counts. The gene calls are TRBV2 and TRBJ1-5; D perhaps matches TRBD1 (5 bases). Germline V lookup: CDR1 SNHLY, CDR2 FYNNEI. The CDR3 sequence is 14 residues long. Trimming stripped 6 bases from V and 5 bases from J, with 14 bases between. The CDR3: CASRLSGQYQPQHF. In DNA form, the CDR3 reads TGTGCCAGCAGATTGTCAGGGCAATATCAGCCCCAGCATTTT.

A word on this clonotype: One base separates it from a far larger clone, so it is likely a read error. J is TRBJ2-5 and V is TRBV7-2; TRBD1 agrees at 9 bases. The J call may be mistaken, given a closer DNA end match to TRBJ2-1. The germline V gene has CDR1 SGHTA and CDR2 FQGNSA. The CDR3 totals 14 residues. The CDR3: CASSLTGGSGEQFF. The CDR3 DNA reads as TGTGCCAGCAGCCTTACAGGGGGCTCGGGCGAGCAGTTCTTC.

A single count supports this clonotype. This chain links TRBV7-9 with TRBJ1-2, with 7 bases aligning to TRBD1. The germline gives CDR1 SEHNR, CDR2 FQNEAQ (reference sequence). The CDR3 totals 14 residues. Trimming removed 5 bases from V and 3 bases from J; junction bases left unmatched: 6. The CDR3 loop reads CASSRQGTDYGYTF. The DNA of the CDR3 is TGTGCCAGCAGCAGACAGGGAACGGACTATGGCTACACCTTC. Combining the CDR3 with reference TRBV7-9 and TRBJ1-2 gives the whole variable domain DTGVSQNPRHKITKRGQNVTFRCDPISEHNRLYWYRQTLGQGPEFLTYFQNEAQLEKSRLLSDRFSAERPKGSFSTLEIQRTEQGDSAMYLCASSRQGTDYGYTFGSGTRLTVV.

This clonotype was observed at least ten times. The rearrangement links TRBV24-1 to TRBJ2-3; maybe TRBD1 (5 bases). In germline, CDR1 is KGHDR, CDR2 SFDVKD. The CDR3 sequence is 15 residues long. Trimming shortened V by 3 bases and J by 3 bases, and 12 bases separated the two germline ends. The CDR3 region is CATSDRPGLTDTQYF. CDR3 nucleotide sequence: TGTGCCACCAGTGATAGGCCAGGGCTTACAGATACGCAGTATTTT.

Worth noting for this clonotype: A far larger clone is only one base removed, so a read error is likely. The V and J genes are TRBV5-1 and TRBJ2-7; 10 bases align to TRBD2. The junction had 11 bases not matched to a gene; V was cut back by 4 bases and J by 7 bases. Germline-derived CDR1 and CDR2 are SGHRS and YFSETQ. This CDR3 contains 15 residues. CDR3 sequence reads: CASSNSGGASNEQYF. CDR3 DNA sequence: TGCGCCAGCAGCAACAGCGGGGGGGCTTCTAATGAGCAGTACTTC.

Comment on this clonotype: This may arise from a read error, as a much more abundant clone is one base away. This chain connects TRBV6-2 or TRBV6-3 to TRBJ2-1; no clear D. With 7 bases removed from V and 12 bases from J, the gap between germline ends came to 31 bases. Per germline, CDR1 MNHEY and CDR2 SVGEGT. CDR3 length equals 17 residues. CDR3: CASKTSEPHPFRTGQFF. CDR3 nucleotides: TGTGCCAGCAAGACAAGCGAACCCCATCCTTTCCGGACCGGGCAGTTCTTC.

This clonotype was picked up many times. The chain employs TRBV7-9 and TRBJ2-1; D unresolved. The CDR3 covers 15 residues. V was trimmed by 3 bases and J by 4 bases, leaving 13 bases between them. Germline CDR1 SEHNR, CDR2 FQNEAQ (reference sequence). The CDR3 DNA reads TGTGCCAGCAGCTTGTTGTACGGAGATTACAATGAGCAGTTCTTC. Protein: CASSLLYGDYNEQFF.

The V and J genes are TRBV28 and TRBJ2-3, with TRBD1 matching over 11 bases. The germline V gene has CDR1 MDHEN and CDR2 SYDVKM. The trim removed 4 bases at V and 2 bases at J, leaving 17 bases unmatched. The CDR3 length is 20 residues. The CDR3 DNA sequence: TGTGCCAGCAGTTATATCGGACAGGGGGCCGGGACAGGGACCACAGATACGCAGTATTTT. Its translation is CASSYIGQGAGTGTTDTQYF.

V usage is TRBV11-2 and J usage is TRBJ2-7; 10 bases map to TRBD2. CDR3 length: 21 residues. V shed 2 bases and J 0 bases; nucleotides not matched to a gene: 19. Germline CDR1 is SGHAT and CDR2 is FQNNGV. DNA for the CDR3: TGTGCCAGCAGCTTATTTATTGATTTGGTAGCGGGGGGACGAAACTCCTACGAGCAGTACTTC. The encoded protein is CASSLFIDLVAGGRNSYEQYF.

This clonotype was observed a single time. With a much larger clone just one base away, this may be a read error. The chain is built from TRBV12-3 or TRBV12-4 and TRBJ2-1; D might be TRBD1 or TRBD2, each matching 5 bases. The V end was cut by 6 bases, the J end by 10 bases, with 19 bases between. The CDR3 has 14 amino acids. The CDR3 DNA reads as TGTGCCAGCAGCTTAAATCGGGGCTCCTACGAGCAGTTCTTC. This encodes CASSLNRGSYEQFF.

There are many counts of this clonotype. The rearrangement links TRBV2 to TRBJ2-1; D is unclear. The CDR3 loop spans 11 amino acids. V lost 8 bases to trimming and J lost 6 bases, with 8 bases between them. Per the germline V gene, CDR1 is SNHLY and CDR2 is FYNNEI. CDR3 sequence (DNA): TGTGCCAGCGCGATCGGCAATGAGCAGTTCTTC. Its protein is CASAIGNEQFF. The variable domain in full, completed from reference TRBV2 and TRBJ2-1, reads EPEVTQTPSHQVTQMGQEVILRCVPISNHLYFYWYRQILGQKVEFLVSFYNNEISEKSEIFDDQFSVERPDGSNFTLKIRSTKLEDSAMYFCASAIGNEQFFGPGTRLTVL.

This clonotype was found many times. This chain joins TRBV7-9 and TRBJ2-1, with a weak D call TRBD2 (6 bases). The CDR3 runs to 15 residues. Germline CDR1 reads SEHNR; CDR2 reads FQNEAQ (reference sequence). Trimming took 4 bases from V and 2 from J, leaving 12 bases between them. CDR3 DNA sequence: TGTGCCAGCAGCTCCCGGGACTCCACCTACAATGAGCAGTTCTTC. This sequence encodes CASSSRDSTYNEQFF.

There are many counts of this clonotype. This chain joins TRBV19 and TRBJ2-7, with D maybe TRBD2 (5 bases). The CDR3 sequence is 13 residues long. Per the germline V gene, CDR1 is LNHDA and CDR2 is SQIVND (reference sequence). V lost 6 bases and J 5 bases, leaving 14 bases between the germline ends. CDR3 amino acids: CASSRPSSHEQYF. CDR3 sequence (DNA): TGTGCCAGTAGCCGACCTAGCAGCCACGAGCAGTACTTC. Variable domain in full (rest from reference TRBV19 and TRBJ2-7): DGGITQSPKYLFRKEGQNVTLSCEQNLNHDAMYWYRQDPGQGLRLIYYSQIVNDFQKGDIAEGYSVSREKKESFPLTVTSAQKNPTAFYLCASSRPSSHEQYFGPGTRLTVT.

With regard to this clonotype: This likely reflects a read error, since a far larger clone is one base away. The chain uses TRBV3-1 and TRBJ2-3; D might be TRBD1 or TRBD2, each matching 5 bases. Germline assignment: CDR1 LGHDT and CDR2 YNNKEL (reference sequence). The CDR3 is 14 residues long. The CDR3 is CASSRGASTDMQYF. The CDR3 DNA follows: TGTGCCAGCAGCAGGGGTGCTAGCACAGATATGCAGTATTTT.

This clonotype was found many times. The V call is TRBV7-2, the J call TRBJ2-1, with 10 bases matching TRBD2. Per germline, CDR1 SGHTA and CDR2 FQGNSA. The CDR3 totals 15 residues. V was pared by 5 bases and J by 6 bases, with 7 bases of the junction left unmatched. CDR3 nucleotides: TGTGCCAGCAGCCCCGAGATAGCGGGAGGCAATGAGCAGTTCTTC. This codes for CASSPEIAGGNEQFF. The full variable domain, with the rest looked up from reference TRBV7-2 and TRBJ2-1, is GAGVSQSPSNKVTEKGKDVELRCDPISGHTALYWYRQSLGQGLEFLIYFQGNSAPDKSGLPSDRFSAERTGGSVSTLTIQRTQQEDSAVYLCASSPEIAGGNEQFFGPGTRLTVL.

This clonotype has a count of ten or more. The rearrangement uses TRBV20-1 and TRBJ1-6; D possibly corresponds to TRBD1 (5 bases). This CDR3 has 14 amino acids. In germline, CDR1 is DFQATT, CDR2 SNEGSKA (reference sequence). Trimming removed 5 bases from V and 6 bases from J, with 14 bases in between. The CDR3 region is CSAALGGSNSPLHF. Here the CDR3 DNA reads TGCAGTGCTGCCCTCGGGGGTAGTAATTCACCCCTCCACTTT.